This TCR beta chain was observed in a study of vaccination and CD4 T cells after COVID-19. Study details: Each participant was administered two doses of a vaccine, which was either BNT162b2 or mRNA-1273. In the control cultures, a CEFX pool, an HIV-1 Nef pool, or no peptide was supplied.

Specified treatment: approximately nine-day PBMC culture with coronavirus spike peptide pools or control peptides (ViraFEST assay). PBMCs were cultured at 1.5 million to 2.5 million per well with 8 to 10 IU/ml IL-2 and 8 to 10 ug/ml peptide pools. There are a few counts of this clonotype. Antigen specificity is unknown. Germline values: CDR1 SGHVS, CDR2 FQNEAQ. This CDR3 has 15 residues. Trimming cost V 2 bases and J 6 bases, with 13 bases left between them. Researchers used the Oncomine TCR Beta short-read assay to sequence DNA from cultured CD4+ T cells. Genomic DNA was isolated from CD4+ T cells that had been cultured. TCRdb reprocessed the PCR reads via MiXCR and lists one record per CDR3 protein. The table records about 20,000 distinct CDR3 sequences, 42% of them present only once.

The TCR was taken from a human donor who received a COVID-19 vaccine. Sequences were derived from CD4+ T cells from blood, cultured in vitro, sampled before SARS-CoV-2 vaccination. The J gene is TRBJ2-2, the V gene TRBV7-8; D is uncertain. In nucleotides, the CDR3 is TGTGCCAGCAGCTTAAATTCTCTTGGGGCCGGGGAGCTGTTTTTT. Its protein product is CASSLNSLGAGELFF.